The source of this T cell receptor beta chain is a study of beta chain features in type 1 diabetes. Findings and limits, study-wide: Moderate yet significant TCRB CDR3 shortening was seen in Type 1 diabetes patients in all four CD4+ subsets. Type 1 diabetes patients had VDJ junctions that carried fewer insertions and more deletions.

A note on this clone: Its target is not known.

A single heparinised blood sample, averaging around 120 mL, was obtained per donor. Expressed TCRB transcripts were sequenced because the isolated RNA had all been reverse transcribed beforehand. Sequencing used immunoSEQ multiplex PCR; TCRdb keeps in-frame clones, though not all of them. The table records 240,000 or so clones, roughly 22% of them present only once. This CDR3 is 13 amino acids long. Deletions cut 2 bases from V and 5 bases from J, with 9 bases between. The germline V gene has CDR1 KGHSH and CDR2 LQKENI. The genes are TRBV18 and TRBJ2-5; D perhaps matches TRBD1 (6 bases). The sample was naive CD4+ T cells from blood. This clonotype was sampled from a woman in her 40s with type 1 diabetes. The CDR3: CASSPGGVETQYF. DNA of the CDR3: TGTGCCAGCTCACCAGGGGGCGTTGAGACCCAGTACTTC.